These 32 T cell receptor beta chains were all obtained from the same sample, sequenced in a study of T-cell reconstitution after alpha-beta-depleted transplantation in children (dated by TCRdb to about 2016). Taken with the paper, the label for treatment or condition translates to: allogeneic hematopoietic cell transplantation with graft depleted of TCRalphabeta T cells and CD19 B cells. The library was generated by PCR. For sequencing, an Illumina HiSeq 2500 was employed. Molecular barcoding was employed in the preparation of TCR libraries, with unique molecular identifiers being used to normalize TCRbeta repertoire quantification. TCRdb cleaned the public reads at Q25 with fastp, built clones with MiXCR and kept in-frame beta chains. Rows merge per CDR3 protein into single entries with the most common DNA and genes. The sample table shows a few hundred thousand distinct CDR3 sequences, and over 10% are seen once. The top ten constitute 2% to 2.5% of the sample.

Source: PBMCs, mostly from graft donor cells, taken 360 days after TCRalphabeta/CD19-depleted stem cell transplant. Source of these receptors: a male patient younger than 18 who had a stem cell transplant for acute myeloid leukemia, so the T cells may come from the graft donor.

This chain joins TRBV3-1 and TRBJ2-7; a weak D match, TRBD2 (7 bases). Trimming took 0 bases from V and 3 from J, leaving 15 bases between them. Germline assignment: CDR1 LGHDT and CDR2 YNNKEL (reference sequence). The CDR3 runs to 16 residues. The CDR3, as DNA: TGTGCCAGCAGCCAAGATCCGGGGGGCAGGGGCTACGAGCAGTACTTC. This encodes CASSQDPGGRGYEQYF.

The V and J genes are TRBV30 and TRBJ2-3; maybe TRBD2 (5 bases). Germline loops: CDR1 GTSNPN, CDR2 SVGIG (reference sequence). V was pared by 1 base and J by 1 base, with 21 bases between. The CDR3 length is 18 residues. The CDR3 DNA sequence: TGTGCCTGGAGTGCCTACCCCGCGCGGGCCTCTGGCACAGATACGCAGTATTTT. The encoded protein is CAWSAYPARASGTDTQYF.

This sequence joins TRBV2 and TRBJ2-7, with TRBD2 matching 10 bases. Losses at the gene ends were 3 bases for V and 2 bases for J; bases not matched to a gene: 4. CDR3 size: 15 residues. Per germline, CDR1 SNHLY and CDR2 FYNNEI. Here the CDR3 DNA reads TGTGCCAGCAGTGAGGAAAGCGGGAGGGCCTACGAGCAGTACTTC. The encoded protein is CASSEESGRAYEQYF. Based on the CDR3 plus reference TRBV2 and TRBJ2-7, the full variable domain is EPEVTQTPSHQVTQMGQEVILRCVPISNHLYFYWYRQILGQKVEFLVSFYNNEISEKSEIFDDQFSVERPDGSNFTLKIRSTKLEDSAMYFCASSEESGRAYEQYFGPGTRLTVT.

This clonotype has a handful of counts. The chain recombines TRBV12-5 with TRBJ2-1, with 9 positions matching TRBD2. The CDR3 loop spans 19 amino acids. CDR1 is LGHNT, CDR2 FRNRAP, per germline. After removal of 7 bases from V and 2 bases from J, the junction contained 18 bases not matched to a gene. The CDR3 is CASAKMGLAGLHPYNEQFF. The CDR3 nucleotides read TGTGCTAGTGCCAAAATGGGGCTAGCGGGACTTCACCCCTACAATGAGCAGTTCTTC.

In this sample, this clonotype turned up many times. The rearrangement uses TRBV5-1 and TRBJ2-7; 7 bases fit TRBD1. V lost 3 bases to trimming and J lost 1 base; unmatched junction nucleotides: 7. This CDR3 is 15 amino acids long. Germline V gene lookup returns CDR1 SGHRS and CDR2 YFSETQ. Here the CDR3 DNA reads TGCGCCAGCAGCTCCCGACAGGGAACATCCTACGAGCAGTACTTC. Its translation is CASSSRQGTSYEQYF.

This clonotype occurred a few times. The CDR3 sequence is CASSLSLTSHEQFF. CDR3 bases: TGTGCCAGCAGCTTATCCCTCACATCCCATGAGCAGTTCTTC. The chain recombines TRBV7-8 with TRBJ2-1; D remains ambiguous. V was clipped by 2 bases and J by 8 bases, with 13 bases between them. Germline V gene data show CDR1 as SGHVS and CDR2 as FQNEAQ. The CDR3 runs to 14 residues.

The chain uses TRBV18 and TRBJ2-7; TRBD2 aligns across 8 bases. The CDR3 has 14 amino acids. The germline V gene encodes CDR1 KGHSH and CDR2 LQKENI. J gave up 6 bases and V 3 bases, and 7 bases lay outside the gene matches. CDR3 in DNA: TGTGCCAGCTCACCTTTAGCGGGATCGAGCGAGCAGTACTTC. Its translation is CASSPLAGSSEQYF.

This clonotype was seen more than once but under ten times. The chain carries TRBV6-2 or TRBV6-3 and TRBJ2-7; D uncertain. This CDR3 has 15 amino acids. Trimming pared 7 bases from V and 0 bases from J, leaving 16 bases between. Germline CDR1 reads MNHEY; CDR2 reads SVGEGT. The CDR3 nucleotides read TGTGCCAGCAAAAACAACGGATACTTCTCCTACGAGCAGTACTTC. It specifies CASKNNGYFSYEQYF.

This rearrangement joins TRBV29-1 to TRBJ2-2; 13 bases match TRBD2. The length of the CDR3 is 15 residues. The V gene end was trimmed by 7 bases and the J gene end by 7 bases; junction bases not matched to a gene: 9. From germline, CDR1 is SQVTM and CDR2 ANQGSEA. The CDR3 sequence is CSAPGTSGIHGELFF. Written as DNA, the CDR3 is TGCAGCGCACCCGGGACTAGCGGGATTCACGGGGAGCTGTTTTTT.

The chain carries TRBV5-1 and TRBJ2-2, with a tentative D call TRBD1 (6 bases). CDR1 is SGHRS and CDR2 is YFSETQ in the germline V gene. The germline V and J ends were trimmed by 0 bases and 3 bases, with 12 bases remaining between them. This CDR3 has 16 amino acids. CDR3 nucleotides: TGCGCCAGCAGCTTGGAAGGACAGCCCCACACCGGGGAGCTGTTTTTT. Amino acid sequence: CASSLEGQPHTGELFF.

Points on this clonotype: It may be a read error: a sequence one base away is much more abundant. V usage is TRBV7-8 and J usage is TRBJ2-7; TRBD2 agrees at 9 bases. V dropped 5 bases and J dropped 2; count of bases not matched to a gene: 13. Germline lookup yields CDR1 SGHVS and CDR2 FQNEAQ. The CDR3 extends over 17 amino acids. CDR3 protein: CASSLDRRRGGPYEQYF. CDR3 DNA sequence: TGTGCCAGCAGCCTTGATCGTCGGCGGGGGGGGCCCTACGAGCAGTACTTC.

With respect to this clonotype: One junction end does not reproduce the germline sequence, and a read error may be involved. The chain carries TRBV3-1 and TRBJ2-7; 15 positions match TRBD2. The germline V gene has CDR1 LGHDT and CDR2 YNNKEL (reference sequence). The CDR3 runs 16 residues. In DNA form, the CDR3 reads TGTGCCAGCAGCACGGGACTAGCGGGAGGAGCCTACGAGGAGTACTTC. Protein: CASSTGLAGGAYEEYF.

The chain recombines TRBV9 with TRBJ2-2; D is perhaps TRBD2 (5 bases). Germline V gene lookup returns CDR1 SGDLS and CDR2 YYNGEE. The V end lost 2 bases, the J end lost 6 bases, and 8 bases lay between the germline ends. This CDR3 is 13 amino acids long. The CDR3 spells CASSVDSAGELFF. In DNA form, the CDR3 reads TGTGCCAGCAGCGTGGACTCGGCCGGGGAGCTGTTTTTT.

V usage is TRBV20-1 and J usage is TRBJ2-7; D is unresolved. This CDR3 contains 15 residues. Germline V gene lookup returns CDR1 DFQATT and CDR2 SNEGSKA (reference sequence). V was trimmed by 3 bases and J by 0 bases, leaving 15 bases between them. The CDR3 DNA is TGCAGTGCTAGTGACGACACTCACTCCTCCTACGAGCAGTACTTC. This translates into CSASDDTHSSYEQYF.

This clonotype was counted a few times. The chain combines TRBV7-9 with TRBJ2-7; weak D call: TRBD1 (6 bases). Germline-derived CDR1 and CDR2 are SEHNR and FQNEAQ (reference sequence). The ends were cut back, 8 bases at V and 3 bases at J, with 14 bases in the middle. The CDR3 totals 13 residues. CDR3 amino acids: CASRVTGSYEQYF. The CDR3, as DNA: TGTGCCAGCCGGGTCACAGGGAGCTACGAGCAGTACTTC.

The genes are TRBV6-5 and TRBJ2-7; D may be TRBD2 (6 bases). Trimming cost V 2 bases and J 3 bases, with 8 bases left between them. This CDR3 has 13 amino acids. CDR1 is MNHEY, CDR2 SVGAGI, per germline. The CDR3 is CASSYVEGYEQYF. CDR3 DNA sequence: TGTGCCAGCAGTTACGTGGAGGGCTACGAGCAGTACTTC.

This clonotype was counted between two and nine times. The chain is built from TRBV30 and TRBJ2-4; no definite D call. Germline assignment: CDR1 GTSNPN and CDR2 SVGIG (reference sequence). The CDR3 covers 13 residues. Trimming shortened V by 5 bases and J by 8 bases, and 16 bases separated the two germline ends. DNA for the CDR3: TGTGCCTGGGCCGAGGCTTATTGGCACATTCAGTACTTC. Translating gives CAWAEAYWHIQYF. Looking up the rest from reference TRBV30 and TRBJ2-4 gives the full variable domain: SQTIHQWPATLVQPVGSPLSLECTVEGTSNPNLYWYRQAAGRGLQLLFYSVGIGQISSEVPQNLSASRPQDRQFILSSKKLLLSDSGFYLCAWAEAYWHIQYFGAGTRLSVL.

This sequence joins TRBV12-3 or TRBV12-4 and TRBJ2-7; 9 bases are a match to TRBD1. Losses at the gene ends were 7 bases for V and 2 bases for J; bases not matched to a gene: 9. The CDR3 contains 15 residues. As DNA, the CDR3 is TGTGCCAGCACCGAGACCGGGACAGGGCCCTACGAGCAGTACTTC. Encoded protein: CASTETGTGPYEQYF.

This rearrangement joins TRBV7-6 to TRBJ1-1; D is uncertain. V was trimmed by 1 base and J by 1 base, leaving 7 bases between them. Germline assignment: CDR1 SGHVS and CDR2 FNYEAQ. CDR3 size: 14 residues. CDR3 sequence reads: CASSLGYGNTEAFF. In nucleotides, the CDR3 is TGTGCCAGCAGCTTAGGGTACGGGAACACTGAAGCTTTCTTT.

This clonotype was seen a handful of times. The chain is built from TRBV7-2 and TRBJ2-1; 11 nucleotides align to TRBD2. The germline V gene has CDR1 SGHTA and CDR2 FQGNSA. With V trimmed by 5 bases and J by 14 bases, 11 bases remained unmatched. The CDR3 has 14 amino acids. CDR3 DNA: TGTGCCAGCAGCCCAACCTTAGCGGGAGGGCCAGAGTTCTTC. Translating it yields CASSPTLAGGPEFF.

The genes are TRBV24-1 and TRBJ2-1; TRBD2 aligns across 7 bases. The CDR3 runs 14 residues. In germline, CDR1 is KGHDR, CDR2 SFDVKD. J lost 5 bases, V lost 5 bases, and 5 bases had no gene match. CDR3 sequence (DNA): TGTGCCACCAGTGCCGGACTAGTAAACAATGAGCAGTTCTTC. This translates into CATSAGLVNNEQFF.

The CDR3 DNA reads TGTGCCAGCAGCTTAATGGCCGGAAGCAATGAGCAGTTCTTC. It encodes CASSLMAGSNEQFF. The rearrangement uses TRBV7-3 and TRBJ2-1; D gene ambiguous. Germline lookup yields CDR1 SGHTA and CDR2 FQGTGA. Trimming stripped 1 base from V and 6 bases from J, with 10 bases between. The CDR3 runs 14 residues.

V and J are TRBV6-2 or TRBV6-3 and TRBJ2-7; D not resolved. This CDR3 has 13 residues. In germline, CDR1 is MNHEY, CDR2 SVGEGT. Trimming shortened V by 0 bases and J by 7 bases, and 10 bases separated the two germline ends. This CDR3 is CASSYSTVWEQYF. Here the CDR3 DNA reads TGTGCCAGCAGTTACTCGACGGTTTGGGAGCAGTACTTC.

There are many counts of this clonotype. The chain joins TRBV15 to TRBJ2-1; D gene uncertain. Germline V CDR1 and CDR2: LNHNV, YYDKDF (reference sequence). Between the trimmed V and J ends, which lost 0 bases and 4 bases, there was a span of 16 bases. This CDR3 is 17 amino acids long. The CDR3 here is CATSRERPSAFYNEQFF. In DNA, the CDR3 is TGTGCCACCAGCAGAGAGCGTCCATCCGCTTTTTACAATGAGCAGTTCTTC.

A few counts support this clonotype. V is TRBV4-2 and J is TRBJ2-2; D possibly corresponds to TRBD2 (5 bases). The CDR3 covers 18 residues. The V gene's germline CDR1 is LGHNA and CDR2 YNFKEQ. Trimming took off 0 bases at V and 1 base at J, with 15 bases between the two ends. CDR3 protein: CASSQESRGGWNTGELFF. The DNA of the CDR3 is TGTGCCAGCAGCCAAGAAAGTAGAGGCGGGTGGAACACCGGGGAGCTGTTTTTT.

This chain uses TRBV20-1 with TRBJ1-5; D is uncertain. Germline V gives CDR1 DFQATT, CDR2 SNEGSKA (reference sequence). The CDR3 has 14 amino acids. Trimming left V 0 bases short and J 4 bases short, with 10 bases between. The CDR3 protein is CSARDSAANQPQHF. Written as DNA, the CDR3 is TGCAGTGCTAGAGATTCGGCAGCAAATCAGCCCCAGCATTTT.

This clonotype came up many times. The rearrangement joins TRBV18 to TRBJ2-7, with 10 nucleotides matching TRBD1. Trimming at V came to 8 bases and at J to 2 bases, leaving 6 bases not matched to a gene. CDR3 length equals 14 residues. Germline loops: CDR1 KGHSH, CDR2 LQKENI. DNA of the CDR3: TGTGCCAGCAGCCCCGGGACAGGGGCCTACGAGCAGTACTTC. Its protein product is CASSPGTGAYEQYF. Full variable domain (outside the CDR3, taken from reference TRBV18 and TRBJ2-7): NAGVMQNPRHLVRRRGQEARLRCSPMKGHSHVYWYRQLPEEGLKFMVYLQKENIIDESGMPKERFSAEFPKEGPSILRIQQVVRGDSAAYFCASSPGTGAYEQYFGPGTRLTVT.

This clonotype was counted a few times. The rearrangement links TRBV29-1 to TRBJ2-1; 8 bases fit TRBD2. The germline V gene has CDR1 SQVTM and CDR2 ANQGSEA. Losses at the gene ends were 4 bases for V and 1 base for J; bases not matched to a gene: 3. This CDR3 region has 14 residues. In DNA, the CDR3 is TGCAGCGTTGGGAGCGGGGGATCCTACAATGAGCAGTTCTTC. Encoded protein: CSVGSGGSYNEQFF.

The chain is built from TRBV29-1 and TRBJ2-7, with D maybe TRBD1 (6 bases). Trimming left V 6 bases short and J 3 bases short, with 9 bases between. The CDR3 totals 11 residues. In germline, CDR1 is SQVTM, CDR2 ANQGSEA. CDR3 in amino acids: CSVVDSYEQYF. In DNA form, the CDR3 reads TGCAGCGTCGTGGACAGCTACGAGCAGTACTTC.

CDR3 sequence reads: CASSYSMKAGHWETQYF. The CDR3 nucleotides read TGTGCCAGCAGTTACTCGATGAAAGCGGGACACTGGGAGACCCAGTACTTC. The chain carries TRBV6-2 or TRBV6-3 and TRBJ2-5; a possible D gene is TRBD2 (7 bases). The CDR3 spans 17 residues. CDR1 is MNHEY and CDR2 is SVGEGT in the germline V gene. V was cut by 0 bases and J by 5 bases, with 19 bases left in between.

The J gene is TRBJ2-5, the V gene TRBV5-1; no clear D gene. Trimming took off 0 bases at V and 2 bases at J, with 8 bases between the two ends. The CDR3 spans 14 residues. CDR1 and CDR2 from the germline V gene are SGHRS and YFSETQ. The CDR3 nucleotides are TGCGCCAGCAGCTTGGCAAGTGTACAAGAGACCCAGTACTTC. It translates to CASSLASVQETQYF. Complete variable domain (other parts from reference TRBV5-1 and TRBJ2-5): KAGVTQTPRYLIKTRGQQVTLSCSPISGHRSVSWYQQTPGQGLQFLFEYFSETQRNKGNFPGRFSGRQFSNSRSEMNVSTLELGDSALYLCASSLASVQETQYFGPGTRLLVL.

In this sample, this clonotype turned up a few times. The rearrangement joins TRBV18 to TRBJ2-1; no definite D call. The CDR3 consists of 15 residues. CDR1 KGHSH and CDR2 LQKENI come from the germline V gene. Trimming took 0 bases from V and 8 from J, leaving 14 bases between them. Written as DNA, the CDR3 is TGTGCCAGCTCACCACCGTGGGAAGGTTCGGATGAGCAGTTCTTC. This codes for CASSPPWEGSDEQFF.